This is a list of T cell receptor beta chains from one sample in a study of T-cell reconstitution after alpha-beta-depleted transplantation in children. One entry per CDR3 protein, called by TCRdb with MiXCR from the PCR reads. The table records hundreds of thousands of distinct CDR3 sequences, 10% to 15% of them present only once. The source was PBMCs, mostly from graft donor cells, collected 360 days after TCRalphabeta/CD19-depleted stem cell transplant. These receptor sequences come from a male patient aged 5 to 17 who had a stem cell transplant for acute myeloid leukemia, so the T cells may come from the graft donor. The CDR3 runs from the conserved cysteine through the conserved F or W. Fields, in order: J gene, clone size, V gene, D gene, CDR3 DNA, CDR3 protein. The D gene is left open where the match is weak. Part of the rows lack a size; the others show once, few, many or a class for expanded clones.

TRBJ2-6 | few | TRBV5-1 | NA | TGCGCCAGCAGCTTGGCGAAGGGCTCTGGGGCCAACGTCCTGACTTTC | CASSLAKGSGANVLTF
TRBJ2-7 | NA | TRBV7-2 | TRBD2 | TGTGCCAGCAGCTTAGCGGGGGCGGGAGGTTGGAACGAGCAGTACTTC | CASSLAGAGGWNEQYF
TRBJ2-1 | NA | TRBV20-1 | NA | TGCAGTGCTAGCCCCTATAACCATGAGCAGTTCTTC | CSASPYNHEQFF
TRBJ2-7 | NA | TRBV3-1 | NA | TGTGCCAGCAGCCACCCCGTGTCCCCGACGGTGGGAGGGCAGTACTTC | CASSHPVSPTVGGQYF
TRBJ2-7 | NA | TRBV7-9 | NA | TGTGCCAGCAGTCTTAATCGGGCCATCCATTACGAGCAGTACTTC | CASSLNRAIHYEQYF
TRBJ2-4 | NA | TRBV6-6 | TRBD1 | TGTGCCAGCAGTCTACGGGACAGGGAGGGATACTTC | CASSLRDREGYF
TRBJ1-3 | NA | TRBV6-5 | NA | TGTGCCAGCAAAAACCCCGGGGCCCGAGGTGGAAACACCATATATTTT | CASKNPGARGGNTIYF
TRBJ2-7 | few | TRBV29-1 | TRBD2 | TGCAGCGCCTTGGCTCTAGCGGGGGGCTACGAGCAGTACTTC | CSALALAGGYEQYF
TRBJ2-1 | NA | TRBV7-6 | TRBD2 | TGTGCCAGCACCAAGGGACTAGCGGAGAATGAGCAGTTCTTC | CASTKGLAENEQFF
TRBJ2-3 | NA | TRBV20-1 | TRBD2 | TGCAGTGCTAGCGCTAGCGGGAGTGGTACAGATACGCAGTATTTT | CSASASGSGTDTQYF
TRBJ1-5 | NA | TRBV27 | TRBD1 | TGTGCCAGCAGCACGACAGGGGGCTTTCATTCCTCTCAGCCCCAGCATTTT | CASSTTGGFHSSQPQHF
TRBJ2-1 | many | TRBV4-3 | TRBD2 | TGCGCCAGCAGCCAAGACGGGAGGGGGGAGCAGTTCTTC | CASSQDGRGEQFF
TRBJ2-5 | few | TRBV15 | NA | TGTGCCACCAGCAGAGATGGGACCGGGGGTCCTAAAGAGACCCAGTACTTC | CATSRDGTGGPKETQYF
TRBJ2-3 | few | TRBV20-1 | NA | TGCAGTGCGACCTCGCCCGGGATCGACGCGCATACGCAGTATTTT | CSATSPGIDAHTQYF
TRBJ2-1 | few | TRBV7-8 | TRBD2 | TGTGCCAGCAGCTCCCCAAGCGGGAGTGAGCAGTTCTTC | CASSSPSGSEQFF
TRBJ2-3 | many | TRBV5-1 | TRBD2 | TGCGCCAGCAGCCTCATGGGGCTAGCGGATTACACAGATACGCAGTATTTT | CASSLMGLADYTDTQYF
TRBJ2-7 | NA | TRBV29-1 | NA | TGCAGCGTTGAAGGATCCGCCTGGGGTGGGGATTTTCACGAGCAGTACTTC | CSVEGSAWGGDFHEQYF
TRBJ2-5 | NA | TRBV28 | NA | TGTGCCAGCAGTCCGTTGTGGTGGACCCAGTACTTC | CASSPLWWTQYF
TRBJ2-1 | few | TRBV7-9 | TRBD2 | TGTGCCAGCAGCTTATTAGCGGGAGGGCCTATGGATGAGCAGTTCTTC | CASSLLAGGPMDEQFF
TRBJ2-7 | many | TRBV4-3 | NA | TGCGCCAGCAGCCAGAATAAAACTTACAGGCGTAGCTCCTACGAGCAGTACTTC | CASSQNKTYRRSSYEQYF
TRBJ2-5 | NA | TRBV27 | TRBD2 | TGTGCCAGCAGTTGGGGACTAGCGGGAGCGACCCAGTACTTC | CASSWGLAGATQYF
TRBJ2-7 | few | TRBV5-1 | TRBD2 | TGCGCCAGCAGCTCTACGACTAGCGGGAACTCCTACGAGCAGTACTTC | CASSSTTSGNSYEQYF
TRBJ2-5 | few | TRBV7-2 | NA | TGTGCCAGCAGCTCCCCCGAAAGGTACCAAGAGACCCAGTACTTC | CASSSPERYQETQYF
TRBJ2-7 | many | TRBV9 | TRBD1 | TGTGCCAGCAGCGCGACAGGGCTAGGGGTCTACGAGCAGTACTTC | CASSATGLGVYEQYF
TRBJ1-5 | NA | TRBV28 | TRBD1 | TGTACCTTCAGTTTAGGCGACTTTCCCCAGGGGGCACGACAGCCCCAGCATTTT | CTFSLGDFPQGARQPQHF
TRBJ1-2 | few | TRBV24-1 | TRBD1 | TGTGCCACCAGTGAAACAGGGGACTATGGCTACACCTTC | CATSETGDYGYTF
TRBJ2-1 | few | TRBV5-1 | TRBD2 | TGCGCCAGCAGCTTGGACGGGAGGGCCTCCTACAATGAGCAGTTCTTC | CASSLDGRASYNEQFF
TRBJ2-1 | many | TRBV12-3/TRBV12-4 | TRBD1 | TGTGCCAGCACCTCCGGGACAGATTACAATGAGCAGTTCTTC | CASTSGTDYNEQFF
TRBJ2-5 | many | TRBV11-2 | TRBD1 | TGTGCCAGCAGCTGGGACAGGGCGGAGACCCAGTACTTC | CASSWDRAETQYF
TRBJ2-1 | few | TRBV20-1 | TRBD2 | TGCAGTGCTAGAATATGGCGGGAGGGCCAGTACAATGAGCAGTTCTTC | CSARIWREGQYNEQFF
TRBJ2-4 | many | TRBV5-1 | NA | TGCGCCAGCAGCCCACTATGGCGGGACCTCAAAAACATTCAGTACTTC | CASSPLWRDLKNIQYF
TRBJ2-1 | NA | TRBV7-9 | NA | TGTGCCAGCAGCCCGACCAGCGGAGAAACCTACAATGAGCAGTTCTTC | CASSPTSGETYNEQFF
TRBJ2-5 | few | TRBV6-5 | NA | TGTGCCAGCAGTTACAGTGATCCGGGATGGGAGACCCAGTACTTC | CASSYSDPGWETQYF
TRBJ2-5 | few | TRBV2 | NA | TGTGCCAGCAGTCGCTGGAGGGCGCCGGGCCAAGAGACCCAGTACTTC | CASSRWRAPGQETQYF
TRBJ1-1 | NA | TRBV5-1 | NA | TGCGCCAGCAGCTTGGTTGGGGCCTTGGCTGAAGCTTTCTTT | CASSLVGALAEAFF
TRBJ2-2 | NA | TRBV12-3/TRBV12-4 | NA | TGTGCCAGCAGTACGATTACAGGGTCCGACACCGGGGAGCTGTTTTTT | CASSTITGSDTGELFF
TRBJ2-2 | NA | TRBV7-3 | TRBD2 | TGTGCCAGCAGCCCCGGGGGGGGTTTCACCGGGGAGCTGTTTTTT | CASSPGGGFTGELFF
TRBJ1-5 | few | TRBV20-1 | TRBD1 | TGCAGTGCTAGAGATGGGACAGTTAATCAGCCCCAGCATTTT | CSARDGTVNQPQHF
TRBJ2-1 | NA | TRBV7-8 | NA | TGTGCCAGCAGCTTACTTGGCGGAGGGGGTAATGAGCAGTTCTTC | CASSLLGGGGNEQFF
TRBJ2-3 | NA | TRBV27 | TRBD1 | TGTGCCAGCAGTTTCCCGACAGGGATCGTAGGCACAGATACGCAGTATTTT | CASSFPTGIVGTDTQYF
TRBJ2-1 | many | TRBV12-3/TRBV12-4 | TRBD2 | TGTGCCAGCAGTTTATCTCCCCGGACTAGCGGGCCGAGCTCCTACAATGAGCAGTTCTTC | CASSLSPRTSGPSSYNEQFF
TRBJ2-7 | NA | TRBV19 | TRBD2 | TGTGCCAGTACCACGGGACTAGCGAGAGCCTACGAGCAGTACTTC | CASTTGLARAYEQYF
TRBJ2-7 | many | TRBV11-2 | NA | TGTGCCAGCAGCCTAAATCCTGCCGGACCCTACGAGCAGTACTTC | CASSLNPAGPYEQYF
TRBJ2-7 | NA | TRBV20-1 | NA | TGCAGTGCTAGTTTCTCCCAGCGGAGCTCCTACGAGCAGTACTTC | CSASFSQRSSYEQYF
TRBJ1-2 | NA | TRBV28 | TRBD1 | TGTGCCAGCAGTTTATTTGTCAGGGGGCGAAATGGCTACACCTTC | CASSLFVRGRNGYTF
TRBJ2-2 | few | TRBV20-1 | NA | TGCAGTGCTAGAGGAAGCGGTGTGAACACCGGGGAGCTGTTTTTT | CSARGSGVNTGELFF